Listed here are 26 T cell receptor beta chains from one sample, sequenced in a study of cytotoxic CD8 clonotypes in ibrutinib-treated CLL. Here immunoSEQ multiplex PCR was the method, and the copy in TCRdb shows in-frame clones only, minus some. Here the sample spans around 250,000 clones, 70% being singletons. The sample here was PBMCs, taken after 24 months of ibrutinib treatment. The receptors shown here come from a human donor with chronic lymphocytic leukemia.

This clone was recorded once. The gene calls are TRBV9 and TRBJ2-1; no reliable D call. This CDR3 comprises 15 residues. V lost 4 bases and J 5 bases, leaving 16 bases between the germline ends. CDR1 is SGDLS and CDR2 is YYNGEE in the germline V gene. Here the CDR3 reads CASSIDFRGNNEQFF. DNA for the CDR3: TGTGCCAGCAGCATCGATTTCCGCGGTAACAATGAGCAGTTCTTC.

This clone appeared a few times. This chain links TRBV2 with TRBJ2-7; D gene unclear. Germline CDR1 reads SNHLY; CDR2 reads FYNNEI. Trimming pared 2 bases from V and 2 bases from J, leaving 10 bases between. The CDR3 loop spans 14 amino acids. The CDR3 DNA is TGTGCCAGCAGTGAACGTCCGGCGACCTACGAGCAGTACTTC. As protein: CASSERPATYEQYF.

The V gene is TRBV29-1, the J gene TRBJ2-2, with 8 nucleotides matching TRBD1. Trimming removed 5 bases from V and 7 bases from J; junction bases left unmatched: 15. Germline-derived CDR1 and CDR2 are SQVTM and ANQGSEA. The CDR3 has 16 amino acids. CDR3 region: CSVRLTAGGLDGELFF. DNA of the CDR3: TGCAGCGTTCGCCTTACTGCAGGGGGCCTGGACGGGGAGCTGTTTTTT.

This chain connects TRBV11-2 to TRBJ2-3; TRBD1 agrees at 9 bases. The CDR3 contains 17 residues. Germline assignment: CDR1 SGHAT and CDR2 FQNNGV. Germline trimming cut 4 bases from V and 4 bases from J; bases unmatched to any gene: 12. The chain's CDR3 is CASSSKQGAVIADTQYF. The CDR3, as DNA: TGTGCCAGCAGCTCCAAACAGGGGGCGGTAATCGCAGATACGCAGTATTTT.

This clone was detected a few times. The rearrangement links TRBV4-1 to TRBJ2-3; no definite D call. Germline V gene data show CDR1 as MGHRA and CDR2 as YSYEKL. V dropped 0 bases and J dropped 6 bases, with 7 bases sitting between them. There are 13 residues in the CDR3. As DNA, the CDR3 is TGCGCCAGCAGCCAAGATGGGGTTGATACGCAGTATTTT. Amino acid sequence: CASSQDGVDTQYF.

The CDR3: CAWSFGLAGAGPSYEQYF. The CDR3, as DNA: TGTGCCTGGAGTTTTGGGCTAGCGGGAGCTGGTCCCTCCTACGAGCAGTACTTC. The chain uses TRBV30 and TRBJ2-7; 10 bases agree with TRBD2. Germline CDR1 and CDR2: GTSNPN and SVGIG (reference sequence). This CDR3 region has 18 residues. V shed 2 bases, J shed 0 bases, and the junction held 13 bases outside the gene matches.

The chain combines TRBV4-2 with TRBJ2-7, with 10 nucleotides matching TRBD2. This CDR3 has 17 amino acids. CDR1 and CDR2 from the germline V gene are LGHNA and YNFKEQ. The J segment lost 2 bases and the V segment lost 4 bases, leaving 11 bases of the junction unmatched. Here the CDR3 reads CASSPQFGLAGAYEQYF. The CDR3 coding sequence is TGTGCCAGCAGCCCCCAATTTGGCCTAGCGGGAGCCTACGAGCAGTACTTC.

This rearrangement joins TRBV4-3 to TRBJ2-7; D is unresolved. This CDR3 comprises 13 residues. V was cut by 1 base and J by 4 bases, with 8 bases left in between. Germline CDR1 reads LGHNA; CDR2 reads YSLEER. Here the CDR3 reads CASSQVLGYEQYF. CDR3 bases: TGCGCCAGCAGCCAAGTTCTAGGTTACGAGCAGTACTTC.

This clone appeared a few times. The chain carries TRBV27 and TRBJ2-1; D is unresolved. Trimming pared 3 bases from V and 3 bases from J, leaving 9 bases between. The CDR3 extends over 14 amino acids. Germline values: CDR1 MNHEY, CDR2 SMNVEV (reference sequence). CDR3 residues: CASSFNGIYNEQFF. CDR3 DNA sequence: TGTGCCAGCAGTTTTAACGGTATCTACAATGAGCAGTTCTTC.

The chain uses TRBV4-3 and TRBJ1-2; TRBD1 might be the D (6 bases). This CDR3 has 16 amino acids. Germline assignment: CDR1 LGHNA and CDR2 YSLEER. The ends were cut back, 4 bases at V and 0 bases at J, with 15 bases in the middle. CDR3 nucleotide sequence: TGCGCCAGCAGCCGAGACAGGAAACCAGCTAACTATGGCTACACCTTC. Its translation is CASSRDRKPANYGYTF.

This rearrangement joins TRBV4-1 to TRBJ2-7; 9 bases are a match to TRBD1. Germline CDR1 and CDR2: MGHRA and YSYEKL. The CDR3 spans 16 residues. The J segment lost 5 bases and the V segment lost 0 bases, leaving 8 bases of the junction unmatched. CDR3 sequence (DNA): TGCGCCAGCAGCCAAGAGGTGGGGACAGGGAAGGACGAGCAGTACTTC. This translates into CASSQEVGTGKDEQYF.

The table lists this clone with a few counts. The chain combines TRBV10-3 with TRBJ2-7; D is ambiguous. Trimming removed 4 bases from V and 7 bases from J, with 11 bases in between. This CDR3 is 12 amino acids long. Germline CDR1 reads ENHRY; CDR2 reads SYGVKD. CDR3 sequence (DNA): TGTGCCATCAGTGGAATGCGTACGGAGCAGTACTTC. Translating it yields CAISGMRTEQYF.

The V gene is TRBV6-5, the J gene TRBJ1-1, with D tentatively TRBD1 (6 bases). This CDR3 is built from 11 residues. In germline, CDR1 is MNHEY, CDR2 SVGAGI. Trimming left V 6 bases short and J 6 bases short, with 8 bases between. The CDR3 DNA sequence: TGTGCCAGCAGACGACAGGCTGAAGCTTTCTTT. Translation gives CASRRQAEAFF.

The chain employs TRBV18 and TRBJ2-7; D remains unclear. Germline-derived CDR1 and CDR2 are KGHSH and LQKENI. V gave up 3 bases and J gave up 11 bases, with 17 bases separating them. This CDR3 region has 13 residues. CDR3 nucleotides: TGTGCCAGCTCACCGACCGACGGCTTCTTAGAGTACTTC. Its protein is CASSPTDGFLEYF.

The rearrangement uses TRBV5-1 and TRBJ2-1; D perhaps matches TRBD2 (5 bases). CDR1 is SGHRS, CDR2 YFSETQ, per germline. The CDR3 extends over 14 amino acids. V was pared by 0 bases and J by 9 bases, with 13 bases between. In DNA form, the CDR3 reads TGCGCCAGCAGCTTGGTCCTAGCTGGCGGTGAGCAGTTCTTC. This gives the protein CASSLVLAGGEQFF.

The chain recombines TRBV15 with TRBJ1-2; D not resolved. The CDR3 extends over 13 amino acids. V dropped 1 base and J dropped 4 bases, with 7 bases sitting between them. Germline assignment: CDR1 LNHNV and CDR2 YYDKDF (reference sequence). CDR3 protein: CATSRGEPYGYTF. The CDR3 region has the DNA TGTGCCACCAGCAGAGGGGAGCCCTATGGCTACACCTTC.

This chain links TRBV19 with TRBJ2-7; D perhaps matches TRBD1 (5 bases). The V gene lost 5 bases and the J gene lost 0 bases, with 11 bases spanning the gap. This CDR3 spans 14 amino acids. Germline V gene sequence: CDR1 LNHDA, CDR2 SQIVND (reference sequence). CDR3 DNA sequence: TGTGCCAGTAGTTTAACAGGATCCTCCTACGAGCAGTACTTC. The encoded protein is CASSLTGSSYEQYF.

This clone came up a few times. V gene TRBV28 combines with J gene TRBJ1-1; D may be TRBD1 (5 bases). Germline V CDR1 and CDR2: MDHEN, SYDVKM. The CDR3 contains 14 residues. The ends were cut back, 4 bases at V and 3 bases at J, with 12 bases in the middle. The CDR3, as DNA: TGTGCCAGCAGTTCCGGGACGGGAGACACTGAAGCTTTCTTT. It yields the protein CASSSGTGDTEAFF.

The gene calls are TRBV5-1 and TRBJ2-7; the D gene is possibly TRBD2 (5 bases). Germline CDR1 reads SGHRS; CDR2 reads YFSETQ. The CDR3 has 14 amino acids. Trimming shortened V by 0 bases and J by 5 bases, and 12 bases separated the two germline ends. This chain's CDR3 is CASSLVGGGDEQYF. CDR3 bases: TGCGCCAGCAGCTTGGTCGGTGGAGGAGACGAGCAGTACTTC.

The chain joins TRBV25-1 to TRBJ2-7; D is ambiguous. The CDR3 runs to 15 residues. V lost 3 bases, J lost 2 bases, and 14 bases lay in between. Per germline, CDR1 MGHDK and CDR2 SYGVNS. DNA of the CDR3: TGTGCCAGCAGTGACAAACACCGCTGGACCTACGAGCAGTACTTC. Its translation is CASSDKHRWTYEQYF.

The genes are TRBV19 and TRBJ2-2; 9 nucleotides align to TRBD1. The CDR3 has 16 residues. V trimming: 3 bases; J trimming: 1 base; junction bases outside the gene matches: 3. CDR1 and CDR2 (germline): LNHDA, SQIVND (reference sequence). The CDR3 is CASSIEGQGNTGELFF. For the CDR3, the DNA is TGTGCCAGTAGTATTGAGGGACAGGGGAACACCGGGGAGCTGTTTTTT. Full variable domain (missing parts from reference TRBV19 and TRBJ2-2): DGGITQSPKYLFRKEGQNVTLSCEQNLNHDAMYWYRQDPGQGLRLIYYSQIVNDFQKGDIAEGYSVSREKKESFPLTVTSAQKNPTAFYLCASSIEGQGNTGELFFGEGSRLTVL.

V gene TRBV29-1 combines with J gene TRBJ2-1, with a possible D match to TRBD1 (5 bases). V was trimmed by 6 bases and J by 7 bases, leaving 10 bases between them. This CDR3 is built from 11 residues. The germline gives CDR1 SQVTM, CDR2 ANQGSEA. CDR3 in DNA: TGCAGCGTCTCGACAGCTAATGAGCAGTTCTTC. It translates to CSVSTANEQFF.

V is TRBV10-3 and J is TRBJ1-1; 9 bases align to TRBD1. The CDR3 runs to 12 residues. Trimming at V came to 9 bases and at J to 4 bases, leaving 3 bases not matched to a gene. Germline CDR1 and CDR2: ENHRY and SYGVKD. The CDR3 spells CAIGQGSTEAFF. The CDR3 nucleotides read TGTGCCATTGGACAGGGGAGCACTGAAGCTTTCTTT.

This clone was seen more than once but under ten times. The V gene is TRBV5-5, the J gene TRBJ1-5; the D is unclear. This CDR3 region has 13 residues. Germline values: CDR1 SGHKS, CDR2 YYEKEE (reference sequence). V shed 4 bases and J shed 4 bases, with 9 bases lying between them. The CDR3 is CASSGRDNQPQHF. The DNA for the CDR3 is TGTGCCAGCAGCGGGCGGGATAATCAGCCCCAGCATTTT.

This clone was seen a few times. J is TRBJ2-1 and V is TRBV11-3, with 12 bases matching TRBD2. The germline V gene encodes CDR1 SGHNT and CDR2 YENEEA. The ends lost 1 base at V and 2 bases at J; junction bases unmatched: 3. The length of the CDR3 is 17 residues. CDR3 in amino acids: CASSLGRLAGAYNEQFF. CDR3 DNA sequence: TGTGCCAGCAGCTTAGGGAGACTAGCGGGAGCCTACAATGAGCAGTTCTTC.

This chain connects TRBV19 to TRBJ2-7; 10 bases align to TRBD2. V was pared by 3 bases and J by 6 bases, with 2 bases of the junction left unmatched. The germline V gene has CDR1 LNHDA and CDR2 SQIVND (reference sequence). The CDR3 extends over 13 amino acids. The CDR3 nucleotides read TGTGCCAGTAGTATGACTAGCGGGTCCGAGCAGTACTTC. Translating it yields CASSMTSGSEQYF.